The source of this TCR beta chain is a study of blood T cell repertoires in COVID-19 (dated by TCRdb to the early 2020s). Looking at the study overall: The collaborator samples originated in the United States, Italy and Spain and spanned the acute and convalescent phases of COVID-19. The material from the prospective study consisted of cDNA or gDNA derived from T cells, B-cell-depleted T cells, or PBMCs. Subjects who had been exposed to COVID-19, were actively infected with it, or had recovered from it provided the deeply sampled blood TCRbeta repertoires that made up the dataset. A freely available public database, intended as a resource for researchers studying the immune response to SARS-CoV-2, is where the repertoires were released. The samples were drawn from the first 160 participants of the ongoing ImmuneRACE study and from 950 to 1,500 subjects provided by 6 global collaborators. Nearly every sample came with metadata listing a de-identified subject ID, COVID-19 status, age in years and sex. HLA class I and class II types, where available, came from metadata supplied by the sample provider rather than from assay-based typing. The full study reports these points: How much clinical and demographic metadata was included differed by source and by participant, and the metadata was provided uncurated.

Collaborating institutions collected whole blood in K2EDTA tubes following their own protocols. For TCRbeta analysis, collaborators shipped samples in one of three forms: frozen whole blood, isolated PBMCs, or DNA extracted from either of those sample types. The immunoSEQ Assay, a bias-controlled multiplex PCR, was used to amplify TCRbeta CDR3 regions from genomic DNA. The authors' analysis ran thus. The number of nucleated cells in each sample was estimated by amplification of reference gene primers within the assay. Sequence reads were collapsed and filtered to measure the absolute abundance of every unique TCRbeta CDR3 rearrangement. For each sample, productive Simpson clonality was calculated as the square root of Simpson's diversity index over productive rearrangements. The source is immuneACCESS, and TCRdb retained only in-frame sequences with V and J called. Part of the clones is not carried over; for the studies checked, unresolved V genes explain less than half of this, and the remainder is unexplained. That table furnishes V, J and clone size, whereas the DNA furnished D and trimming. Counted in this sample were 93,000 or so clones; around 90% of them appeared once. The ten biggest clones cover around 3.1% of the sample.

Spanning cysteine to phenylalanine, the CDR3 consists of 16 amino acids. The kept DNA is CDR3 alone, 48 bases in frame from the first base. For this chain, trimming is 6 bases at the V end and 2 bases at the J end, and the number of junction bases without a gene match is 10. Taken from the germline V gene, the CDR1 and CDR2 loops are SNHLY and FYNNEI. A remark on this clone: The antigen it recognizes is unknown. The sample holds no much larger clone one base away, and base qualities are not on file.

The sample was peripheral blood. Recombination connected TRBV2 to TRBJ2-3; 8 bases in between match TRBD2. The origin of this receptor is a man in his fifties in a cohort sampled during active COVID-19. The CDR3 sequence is CASSDRRGGPTDTQYF. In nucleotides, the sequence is TGTGCCAGCAGCGACAGACGCGGGGGGCCCACAGATACGCAGTATTTT.